The rows below give T cell receptor beta chains drawn from one sample of a study of response to subunit inactivated influenza vaccine. TCRdb called the RT-PCR reads again in MiXCR, with one record for every CDR3 protein. The sample holds 540,000 or so distinct CDR3 sequences; 10% to 15% are singletons and the top ten take 10% to 15%. Specimen: PBMCs from blood, collected 45 days after vaccination. The receptors come from a man aged 45-65 years who received an inactivated influenza vaccine. Each CDR3 is given with its conserved first and last residue. A D gene is named only where the DNA matches it firmly. Clone size is stated in some rows and not others, as once, few, many or a class when expanded.

V: TRBV19; J: TRBJ1-5; size: -; D: -; CDR3: CASTPTGYGNQPQHF; DNA: TGTGCCAGCACTCCCACGGGATATGGCAATCAGCCCCAGCATTTT
V: TRBV7-9; J: TRBJ1-2; size: -; D: TRBD1; CDR3: CASSSGQAIYGYTF; DNA: TGTGCCAGCAGCTCCGGACAGGCTATCTATGGCTACACCTTC
V: TRBV10-3; J: TRBJ2-7; size: -; D: -; CDR3: CAISEGVSAYEQYF; DNA: TGTGCCATCAGTGAGGGGGTCTCGGCCTACGAGCAGTACTTC
V: TRBV7-3; J: TRBJ2-5; size: -; D: -; CDR3: CASSPPGPGETQYF; DNA: TGTGCCAGCAGCCCCCCGGGACCAGGGGAGACCCAGTACTTC
V: TRBV20-1; J: TRBJ2-5; size: -; D: -; CDR3: CTARGPYETQYF; DNA: TGCACCGCTCGTGGGCCGTATGAGACCCAGTACTTC
V: TRBV5-1; J: TRBJ2-2; size: few; D: -; CDR3: CASSYSGLQRTGELFF; DNA: TGCGCCAGCAGCTACTCGGGACTCCAAAGGACCGGGGAGCTGTTTTTT
V: TRBV25-1; J: TRBJ2-7; size: few; D: TRBD1; CDR3: CASRGQTTYEQYF; DNA: TGTGCCAGCAGGGGACAGACCACCTACGAGCAGTACTTC
V: TRBV15; J: TRBJ2-6; size: few; D: -; CDR3: CATANIDRGGANVLTF; DNA: TGTGCCACCGCGAATATTGACCGGGGGGGGGCCAACGTCCTGACTTTC
V: TRBV27; J: TRBJ2-7; size: few; D: TRBD2; CDR3: CASSVLAGSYEQYF; DNA: TGTGCCAGCAGTGTACTAGCGGGCTCCTACGAGCAGTACTTC
V: TRBV6-5; J: TRBJ2-1; size: few; D: -; CDR3: CASSYSGGYNNEQFF; DNA: TGTGCCAGCAGTTACTCTGGGGGTTATAACAATGAGCAGTTCTTC
V: TRBV4-1; J: TRBJ2-7; size: few; D: TRBD1; CDR3: CASSQVLGTGYYEQYF; DNA: TGCGCCAGCAGCCAAGTGCTGGGGACAGGGTACTACGAGCAGTACTTC
V: TRBV3-1; J: TRBJ2-7; size: -; D: TRBD2; CDR3: CASSQASTAGAAEQYF; DNA: TGTGCCAGCAGCCAAGCATCAACAGCGGGGGCGGCCGAGCAGTACTTC
V: TRBV28; J: TRBJ1-2; size: many; D: -; CDR3: CASSLPSQQVNYGYTF; DNA: TGTGCCAGCAGTTTGCCCTCCCAGCAGGTAAACTATGGCTACACCTTC
V: TRBV10-3; J: TRBJ2-2; size: -; D: -; CDR3: CAISKSRETGELFF; DNA: TGTGCCATCAGTAAATCCAGGGAGACCGGGGAGCTGTTTTTT
V: TRBV6-2/TRBV6-3; J: TRBJ2-1; size: few; D: TRBD2; CDR3: CASTSRWGTRRNEQFF; DNA: TGTGCCAGCACCAGCCGGTGGGGGACTAGACGAAATGAGCAGTTCTTC
V: TRBV9; J: TRBJ1-3; size: -; D: -; CDR3: CASSGGPRVDTIYF; DNA: TGTGCCAGCAGCGGAGGGCCCAGGGTTGACACCATATATTTT
V: TRBV20-1; J: TRBJ1-2; size: -; D: TRBD1; CDR3: CSAPDRLYGSHTF; DNA: TGCAGTGCCCCGGACAGGCTTTATGGAAGTCATACCTTC
V: TRBV14; J: TRBJ2-7; size: few; D: -; CDR3: CASRGTSPYEQYF; DNA: TGTGCCAGCAGAGGGACGTCCCCCTACGAGCAGTACTTC
V: TRBV7-2; J: TRBJ2-1; size: few; D: TRBD2; CDR3: CASSLVGGGNEQFF; DNA: TGTGCCAGCAGCTTAGTGGGGGGGGGAAATGAGCAGTTCTTC
V: TRBV20-1; J: TRBJ1-1; size: many; D: TRBD1; CDR3: CSASPTDRVEAFF; DNA: TGCAGTGCTAGTCCCACGGACAGGGTTGAAGCTTTCTTT
V: TRBV6-2/TRBV6-3; J: TRBJ1-5; size: few; D: -; CDR3: CASSYYRENQPQHF; DNA: TGTGCCAGCAGTTACTACAGGGAGAATCAGCCCCAGCATTTT
V: TRBV6-2/TRBV6-3; J: TRBJ2-1; size: many; D: TRBD2; CDR3: CASRTSRLAGEVNEQFF; DNA: TGTGCCAGCAGAACGAGTAGACTAGCGGGAGAAGTCAATGAGCAGTTCTTC
V: TRBV2; J: TRBJ1-5; size: few; D: -; CDR3: CAGRENSNQPQHF; DNA: TGTGCTGGGAGGGAGAATAGCAATCAGCCCCAGCATTTT
V: TRBV7-2; J: TRBJ2-2; size: many; D: -; CDR3: CASSLRYTGELFF; DNA: TGTGCCAGCAGCTTGAGGTACACCGGGGAGCTGTTTTTT
V: TRBV14; J: TRBJ1-1; size: -; D: -; CDR3: CASSQDQNTEAFF; DNA: TGTGCCAGCAGCCAAGACCAGAACACTGAAGCTTTCTTT
V: TRBV12-3/TRBV12-4; J: TRBJ2-5; size: many; D: TRBD2; CDR3: CASSPSGGRETQYF; DNA: TGTGCCAGCAGTCCTAGCGGGGGGAGGGAGACCCAGTACTTC
V: TRBV7-2; J: TRBJ2-7; size: few; D: -; CDR3: CASSMDGTTYEQYF; DNA: TGTGCCAGCAGCATGGACGGGACAACCTACGAGCAGTACTTC